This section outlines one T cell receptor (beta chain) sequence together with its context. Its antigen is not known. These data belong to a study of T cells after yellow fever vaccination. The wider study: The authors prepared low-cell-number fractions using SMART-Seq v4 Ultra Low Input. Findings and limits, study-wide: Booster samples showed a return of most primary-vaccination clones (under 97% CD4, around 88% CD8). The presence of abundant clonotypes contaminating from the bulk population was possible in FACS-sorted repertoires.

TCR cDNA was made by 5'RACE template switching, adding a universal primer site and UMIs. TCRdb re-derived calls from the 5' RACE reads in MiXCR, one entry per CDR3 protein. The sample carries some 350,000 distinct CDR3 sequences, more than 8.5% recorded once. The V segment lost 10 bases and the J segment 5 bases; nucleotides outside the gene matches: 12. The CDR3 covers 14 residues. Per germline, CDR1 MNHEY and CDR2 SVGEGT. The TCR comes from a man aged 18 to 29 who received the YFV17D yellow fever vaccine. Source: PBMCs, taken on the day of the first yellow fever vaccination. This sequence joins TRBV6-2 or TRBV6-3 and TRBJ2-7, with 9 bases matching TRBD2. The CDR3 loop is CATSAGLAVDEQYF. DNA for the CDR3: TGTGCCACCAGCGCGGGACTAGCTGTCGACGAGCAGTACTTC.